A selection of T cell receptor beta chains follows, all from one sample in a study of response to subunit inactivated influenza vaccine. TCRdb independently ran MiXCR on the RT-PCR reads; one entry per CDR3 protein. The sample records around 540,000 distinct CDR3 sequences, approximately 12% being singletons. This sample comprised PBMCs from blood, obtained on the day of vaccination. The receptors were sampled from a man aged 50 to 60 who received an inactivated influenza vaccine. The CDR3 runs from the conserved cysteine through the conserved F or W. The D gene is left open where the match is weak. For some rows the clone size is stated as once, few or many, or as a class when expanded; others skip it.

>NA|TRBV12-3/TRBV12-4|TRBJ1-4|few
TGTGCCAGCAGTTTTCTTTCCGGACAGTATAATGAAAAACTGTTTTTT
CASSFLSGQYNEKLFF
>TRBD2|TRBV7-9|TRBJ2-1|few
TGTGCCAGCAGCCCGGGACTAGCGAGTCGGAATGAGCAGTTCTTC
CASSPGLASRNEQFF
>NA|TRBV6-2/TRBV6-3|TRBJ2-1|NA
TGTGCCAGTACTTTTGACAGGTACAATGAGCAGTTCTTC
CASTFDRYNEQFF
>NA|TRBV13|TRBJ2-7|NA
TGTGCCAGCAGCACCGGAGGGGTTAGCGAGCAGTACTTC
CASSTGGVSEQYF
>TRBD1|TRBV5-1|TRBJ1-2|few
TGCGCCAGCAGCGCCGGGACAGGGCGGGCCTATGGCTACACCTTC
CASSAGTGRAYGYTF
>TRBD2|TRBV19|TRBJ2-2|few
TGTGCCAGTACGTCATTGTTAGCGGGATTGACCGGGGAGCTGTTTTTT
CASTSLLAGLTGELFF
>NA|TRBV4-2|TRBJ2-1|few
TGTGCCAGCAGCCCCGGACTGGCCAATGAGCAGTTCTTC
CASSPGLANEQFF
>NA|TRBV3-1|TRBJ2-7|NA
TGTGCCAGCAGCCAAGGGGAGATCCGCGAGCAGTACTTC
CASSQGEIREQYF
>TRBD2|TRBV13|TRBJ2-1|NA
TGTGCCAGCAGCTGTGGGCCTGTCGGCGGGAGGATACCCTACAATGAGCAGTTCTTC
CASSCGPVGGRIPYNEQFF
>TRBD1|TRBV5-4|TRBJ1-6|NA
TGTGCCAGCAGCTTGGGGGACAGGGAAACCGGTTCACCCCTCCACTTT
CASSLGDRETGSPLHF
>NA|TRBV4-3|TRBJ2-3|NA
TGCGCCAGCAGCCAAGCGCTCCGGGACGGCCGTGCTAGCACAGATACGCAGTATTTT
CASSQALRDGRASTDTQYF
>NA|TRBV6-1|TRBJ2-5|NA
TGTGCCAGCAGCCTCTATTTGACAGAGACTGTTGAAGAGACCCAGTACTTC
CASSLYLTETVEETQYF
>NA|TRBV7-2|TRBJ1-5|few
TGTGCCAGCAGCCAAGGGGGGCCAGATCAGCCCCAGCATTTT
CASSQGGPDQPQHF
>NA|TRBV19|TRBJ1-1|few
TGTGCCAGTAGTAACAGACAGCCCATGAACACTGAAGCTTTCTTT
CASSNRQPMNTEAFF
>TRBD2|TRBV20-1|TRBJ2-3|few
TGCAGTGCTGAGAAGAGCGGGAGAGGGTATACGCAGTATTTT
CSAEKSGRGYTQYF
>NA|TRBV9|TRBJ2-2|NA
TGTGCCAGCAGCCCCGTGGGAGAATCGAACACCGGGGAGCTGTTTTTT
CASSPVGESNTGELFF
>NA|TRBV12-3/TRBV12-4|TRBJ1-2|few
TGTGCCAGCAGTTTAAGGGAAGGGCCAAGTGGAGGCTACACCTTC
CASSLREGPSGGYTF
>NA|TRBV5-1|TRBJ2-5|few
TGCGCCAGCAGCTTGGAGCTGGCCAATCAAGAGACCCAGTACTTC
CASSLELANQETQYF
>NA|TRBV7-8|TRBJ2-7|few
TGTGCCAGCAGCGCTCGGGACACCGCCTACGAGCAGTACTTC
CASSARDTAYEQYF
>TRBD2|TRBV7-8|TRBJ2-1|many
TGTGCCAGCAGCTTTTTCCGGGGGGAACCCTACAATGAGCAGTTCTTC
CASSFFRGEPYNEQFF